This T cell receptor (beta chain) is from a study of cytotoxic CD8 clonotypes in ibrutinib-treated CLL. Across the study: Collecting the response samples happened after a median approximately 11 months of treatment, with a range of 6 to 36.

Germline CDR1 is MRHNA and CDR2 is SNTAGT. The CDR3 is 14 residues long. The J segment lost 6 bases and the V segment lost 6 bases, leaving 5 bases of the junction unmatched. Produced via immunoSEQ multiplex PCR; TCRdb's table is partial and in-frame only. Of roughly 45,000 clones detected, just over 65% appear once; the ten largest clones hold roughly 21%. This clonotype originated in a human donor with chronic lymphocytic leukemia. The specimen comprised PBMCs, sampled after 24 months of ibrutinib treatment. V and J are TRBV6-4 and TRBJ2-2; 9 bases match TRBD1. CDR3 sequence (DNA): TGTGCCAGCAGGAGACAGGGGGGTTCCGGGGAGCTGTTTTTT. Protein product: CASRRQGGSGELFF.